This T cell receptor (beta chain) came from a study of molecular identifiers for immune sequencing clone quantification (dated 2018 in TCRdb). In terms of the full investigation: In a replicate experiment, RNA from about 19,000 or 110,000 naive CD8 T cells was split into five aliquots, four of which were sequenced. This methods study used CD8 T cells to benchmark TCR RNA copy counting and molecular-identifier clustering-based TCR repertoire sequencing (MIDCIRS). Findings and caveats that apply to the study as a whole: The naive libraries included spiked-in Jurkat TCR RNA (roughly nine copies' worth), and this Jurkat TCR RNA is not part of the donor repertoire. Modeling gave about three recovered TCR RNA copies per cell versus 8 to 10 by digital PCR, implying roughly 30% capture efficiency. When barcode sub-clustering was not used, chimeric consensus sequences inflated TCR diversity, with chimeras reaching as high as 47%. In CMV-specific effector cells, over 97% of molecules were held by clones above 20 RNA copies, whereas under 1% of molecules were held by such clones in naive cells. Identical TCR molecules sharing a barcode could cause highly expanded clone sizes to be underestimated. Even against a background of about a million naive CD8 T cells, spiked-in Jurkat TCR RNA amounting to a single cell's worth was reported to be detectable.

Including the terminal cysteine and phenylalanine, the CDR3 comprises 17 residues. The sequence is cut down to CDR3 DNA, 51 bases in frame from base 1. From a lookup of the germline V gene (reference sequence), CDR1 and CDR2 are MNHEY and SMNVEV. Germline trimming: 0 bases from V, 0 bases from J; junction bases outside gene matches: 7. As a fraction of the sample, this clonotype is medium-sized (0.01 to 0.1%). Which antigen it targets is not known. Base quality data are lacking; no much larger clone is found one base away. Libraries were prepared through PCR. Data came from an Illumina HiSeq 4000. Bulk TCR libraries were generated as previously described, with the TCR primers listed in Table S5 used. Purification of total RNA was performed with the Qiagen AllPrep DNA/RNA kit. Reads from multiple sequencing runs of the same library were pooled before analysis. Per the original workflow: Reads were retained only if their TCR constant sequence matched exactly, and those retained reads were trimmed to 150 nt and grouped according to their 12-nt molecular barcodes. Reads inside each barcode group were sub-clustered using a 15% Levenshtein threshold, and a quality-weighted consensus sequence was constructed for each RNA molecule. Non-functional sequences were discarded, and so were lower-count sequences lying one edit away from another sequence. On the basis of fitting two negative binomial distributions, barcode sub-clusters with fewer than 20% of the maximum read count were discarded. TCRdb passed the public sequencing reads through fastp at Q25 and MiXCR, retaining productive beta sequences. Here each entry gathers all rows of one CDR3 protein and keeps the most common genes and DNA. In this record, the V and J calls reflect TCRdb's handling and not the investigators' own analysis. Within this sample are 85,000 to 100,000 distinct CDR3 sequences, with around 23% of them counted one time only. The ten largest make up 0.8% to 1.2% of the sample.

Libraries of naive CD8 T cells were built from approximately 20,000 to 1,000,000 sorted cells, with 10%, 30% or 50% of the purified RNA used. Naive CD8 T cells were FACS-sorted as CD8+CD4-CCR7+CD45RA+ on a BD FACSAria II into RLT Plus buffer. Detection sensitivity was tested by spiking Jurkat RNA equal to roughly ten TCR copies' worth into samples containing roughly 19,000-1,100,000 naive CD8 T cells. CD8 T cells were enriched using RosetteSep CD8+ T Cell Enrichment Cocktail and Ficoll-Paque, and the enriched cells then underwent ACK red cell lysis. The chain links TRBV27 with TRBJ2-5; 7 bases in the middle match TRBD1. The material sequenced was naive CD8+ T cells from blood, with Jurkat cell RNA spiked in. Reading the label with the study, this specimen's cell subset or site is: FACS-sorted CD8+CD4-CCR7+CD45RA+ naive T cells. The source is a human donor in good health. Some libraries in this study had Jurkat cell RNA spiked in. The CDR3 region: CASSLSRGPYYQETQYF. The nucleotide sequence is given as TGTGCCAGCAGTTTATCTAGGGGGCCGTATTACCAAGAGACCCAGTACTTC.